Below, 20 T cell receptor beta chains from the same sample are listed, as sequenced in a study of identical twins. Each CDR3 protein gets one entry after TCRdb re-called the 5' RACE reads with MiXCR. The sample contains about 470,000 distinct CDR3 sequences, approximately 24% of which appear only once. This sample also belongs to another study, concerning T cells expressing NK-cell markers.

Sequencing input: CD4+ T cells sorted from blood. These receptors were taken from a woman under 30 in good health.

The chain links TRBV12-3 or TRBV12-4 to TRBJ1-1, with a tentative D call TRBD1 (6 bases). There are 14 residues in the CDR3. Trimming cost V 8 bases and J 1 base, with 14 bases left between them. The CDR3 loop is CASAMTGGNTEAFF. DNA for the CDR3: TGTGCCAGCGCGATGACAGGAGGGAACACTGAAGCTTTCTTT.

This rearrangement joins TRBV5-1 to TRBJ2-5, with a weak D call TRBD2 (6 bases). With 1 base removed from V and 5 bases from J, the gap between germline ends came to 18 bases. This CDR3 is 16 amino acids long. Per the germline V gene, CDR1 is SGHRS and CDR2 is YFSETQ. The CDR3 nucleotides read TGCGCCAGCAGCTTGCAGTACGGGGGTTCGGGGGAGACCCAGTACTTC. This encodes CASSLQYGGSGETQYF.

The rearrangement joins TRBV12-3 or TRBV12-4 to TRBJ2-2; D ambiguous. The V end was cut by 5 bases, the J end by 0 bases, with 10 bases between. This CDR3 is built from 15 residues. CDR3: CASSPRTANTGELFF. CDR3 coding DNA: TGTGCCAGCAGTCCCCGGACCGCGAACACCGGGGAGCTGTTTTTT.

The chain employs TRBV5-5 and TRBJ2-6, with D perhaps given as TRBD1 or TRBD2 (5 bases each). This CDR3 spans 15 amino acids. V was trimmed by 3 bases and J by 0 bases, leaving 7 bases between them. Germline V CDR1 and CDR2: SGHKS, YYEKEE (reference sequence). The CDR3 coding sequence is TGTGCCAGCAGCTCGGGGCCCTCTGGGGCCAACGTCCTGACTTTC. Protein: CASSSGPSGANVLTF.

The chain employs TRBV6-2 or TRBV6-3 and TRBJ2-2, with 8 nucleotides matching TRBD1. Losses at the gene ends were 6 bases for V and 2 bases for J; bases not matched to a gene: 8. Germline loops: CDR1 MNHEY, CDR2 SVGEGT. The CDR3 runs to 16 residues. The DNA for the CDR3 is TGTGCCAGCAGGCCCCGGGACAGGAGAAACACCGGGGAGCTGTTTTTT. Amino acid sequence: CASRPRDRRNTGELFF.

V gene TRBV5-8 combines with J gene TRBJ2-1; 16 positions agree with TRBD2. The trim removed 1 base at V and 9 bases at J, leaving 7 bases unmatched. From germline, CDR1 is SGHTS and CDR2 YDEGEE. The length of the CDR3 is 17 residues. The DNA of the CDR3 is TGTGCCAGCAGCTTGCCCGGGACTAGCGGGGGGGCTAGTGAGCAGTTCTTC. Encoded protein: CASSLPGTSGGASEQFF.

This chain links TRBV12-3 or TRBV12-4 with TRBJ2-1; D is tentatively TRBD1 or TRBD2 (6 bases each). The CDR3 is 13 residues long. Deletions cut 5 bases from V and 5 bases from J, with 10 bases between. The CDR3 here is CASSHGGDNEQFF. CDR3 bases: TGTGCCAGCAGTCACGGGGGCGACAATGAGCAGTTCTTC.

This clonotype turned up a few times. CDR3 loop: CASSYGRNGELFF. In nucleotides, the CDR3 is TGTGCCAGCAGTTATGGGAGAAACGGGGAGCTGTTTTTT. The rearrangement uses TRBV12-3 or TRBV12-4 and TRBJ2-2, with D perhaps matching TRBD2 (5 bases). This CDR3 spans 13 amino acids. V gave up 4 bases and J gave up 7 bases, with 10 bases separating them.

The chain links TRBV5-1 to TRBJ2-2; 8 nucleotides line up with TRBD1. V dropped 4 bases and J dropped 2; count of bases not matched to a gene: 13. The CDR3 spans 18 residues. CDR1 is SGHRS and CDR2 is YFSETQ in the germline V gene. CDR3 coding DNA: TGCGCCAGCAGCGTAACCGGGACAGGAAATTTTAACACCGGGGAGCTGTTTTTT. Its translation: CASSVTGTGNFNTGELFF.

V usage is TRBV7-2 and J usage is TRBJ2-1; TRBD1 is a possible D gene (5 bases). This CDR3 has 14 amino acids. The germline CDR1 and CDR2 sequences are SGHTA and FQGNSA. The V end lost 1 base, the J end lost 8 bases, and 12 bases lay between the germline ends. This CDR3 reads CASSLGQGTHEQFF. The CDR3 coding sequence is TGTGCCAGCAGCTTAGGTCAGGGCACCCATGAGCAGTTCTTC.

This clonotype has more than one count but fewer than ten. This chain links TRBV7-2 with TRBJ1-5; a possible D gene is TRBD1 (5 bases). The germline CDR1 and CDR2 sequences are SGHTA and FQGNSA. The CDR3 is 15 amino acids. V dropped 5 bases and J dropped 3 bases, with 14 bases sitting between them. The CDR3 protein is CASSGGTTINQPQHF. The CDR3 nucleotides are TGTGCCAGCAGCGGAGGGACGACCATCAATCAGCCCCAGCATTTT.

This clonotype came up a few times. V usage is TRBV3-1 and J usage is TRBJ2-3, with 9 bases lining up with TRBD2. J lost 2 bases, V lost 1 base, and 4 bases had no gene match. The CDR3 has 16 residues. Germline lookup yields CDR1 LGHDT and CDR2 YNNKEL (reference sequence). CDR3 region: CASSQGKRGVTDTQYF. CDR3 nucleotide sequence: TGTGCCAGCAGCCAAGGGAAGCGGGGGGTCACAGATACGCAGTATTTT.

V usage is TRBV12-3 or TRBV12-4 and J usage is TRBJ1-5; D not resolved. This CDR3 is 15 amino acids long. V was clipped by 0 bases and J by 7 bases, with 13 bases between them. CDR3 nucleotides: TGTGCCAGCAGTTTAGCGCTGGGGATACACCAGCCCCAGCATTTT. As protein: CASSLALGIHQPQHF.

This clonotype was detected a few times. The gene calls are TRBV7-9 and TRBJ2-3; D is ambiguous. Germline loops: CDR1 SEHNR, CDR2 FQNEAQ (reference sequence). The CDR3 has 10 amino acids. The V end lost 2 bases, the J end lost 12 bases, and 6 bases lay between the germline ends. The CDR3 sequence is CASSLLAQYF. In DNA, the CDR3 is TGTGCCAGCAGCTTATTAGCCCAGTATTTT.

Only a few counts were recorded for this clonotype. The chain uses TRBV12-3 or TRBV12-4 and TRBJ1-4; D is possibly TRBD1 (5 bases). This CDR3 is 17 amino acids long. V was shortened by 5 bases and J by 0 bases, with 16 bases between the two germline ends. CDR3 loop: CASSVTGLKATNEKLFF. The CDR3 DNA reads TGTGCCAGCAGTGTTACGGGACTGAAGGCAACTAATGAAAAACTGTTTTTT.

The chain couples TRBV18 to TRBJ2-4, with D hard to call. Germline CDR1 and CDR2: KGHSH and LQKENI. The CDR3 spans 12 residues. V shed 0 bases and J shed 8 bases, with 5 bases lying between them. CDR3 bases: TGTGCCAGCTCACCACCGGGATACATTCAGTACTTC. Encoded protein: CASSPPGYIQYF.

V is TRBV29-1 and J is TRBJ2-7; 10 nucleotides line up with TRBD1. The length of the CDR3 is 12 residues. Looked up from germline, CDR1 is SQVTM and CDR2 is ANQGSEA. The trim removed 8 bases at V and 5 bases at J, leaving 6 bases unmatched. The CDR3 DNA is TGCAGCTCCCGGGACAGGGGCAACGAGCAGTACTTC. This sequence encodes CSSRDRGNEQYF.

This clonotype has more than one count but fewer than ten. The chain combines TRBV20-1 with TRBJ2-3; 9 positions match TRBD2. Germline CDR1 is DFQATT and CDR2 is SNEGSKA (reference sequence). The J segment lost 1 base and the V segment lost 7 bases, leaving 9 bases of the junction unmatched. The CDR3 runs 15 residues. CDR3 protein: CSVYSGGTGTDTQYF. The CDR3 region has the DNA TGCAGTGTTTATAGCGGGGGAACGGGCACAGATACGCAGTATTTT.

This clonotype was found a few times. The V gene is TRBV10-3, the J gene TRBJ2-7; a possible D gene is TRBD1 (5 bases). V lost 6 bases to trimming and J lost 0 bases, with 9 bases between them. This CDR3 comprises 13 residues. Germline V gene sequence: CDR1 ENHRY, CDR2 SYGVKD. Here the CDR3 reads CAIRGLDSYEQYF. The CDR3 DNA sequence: TGTGCCATCAGGGGGCTCGACTCCTACGAGCAGTACTTC.

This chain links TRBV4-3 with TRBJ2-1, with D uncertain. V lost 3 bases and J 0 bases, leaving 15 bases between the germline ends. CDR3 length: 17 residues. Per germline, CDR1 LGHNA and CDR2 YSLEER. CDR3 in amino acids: CASSQGRGLSSYNEQFF. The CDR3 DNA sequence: TGCGCCAGCAGCCAGGGAAGAGGATTAAGCTCCTACAATGAGCAGTTCTTC.